This TCR beta chain comes out of a study of T-cell reconstitution after alpha-beta-depleted transplantation in children. For TCRbeta, the library was prepared with unique molecular identifiers. Using its own MiXCR run on the PCR reads, TCRdb lists one record per CDR3 protein. Among about 32,000 distinct CDR3 sequences listed, over 6.5% were seen once. Study-wide results and limits: Reportedly, roughly two months post-transplant, alpha-beta T cells arose from several hundred expanded graft clones. It was surviving recipient T cells and thymic progenitors that gave some patients high TCRbeta diversity at day 60. T-cell counts and diversity at one year following transplant were attributed mainly to newly produced T cells.

This clonotype was recorded many times. Its antigen is undetermined. CDR1 is SGHRS, CDR2 YFSETQ, per germline. The V and J ends lost 0 bases and 7 bases, in that order; junction bases with no gene match: 3. CDR3 length: 16 residues. The chain uses TRBV5-1 and TRBJ2-2; TRBD2 aligns across 13 bases. This receptor was obtained from a child in the first two years of life who had a stem cell transplant for acute myeloid leukemia, so the T cells may come from the graft donor. The sample here was peripheral blood, taken 60 days after TCRalphabeta/CD19-depleted stem cell transplant. The CDR3 protein is CASSLELAGGIGELFF. The CDR3 DNA reads as TGCGCCAGCAGCTTGGAACTAGCGGGAGGGATCGGGGAGCTGTTTTTT.